Below, 17 T cell receptor beta chains from the same sample are listed, as sequenced in a study of CD8 T cells in Susac syndrome. When the RNA was reverse transcribed, random hexamers were used with an input of about 0.5 to 1 ug. TCRdb redid the calling of the immunoSEQ multiplex PCR reads with MiXCR, one entry per CDR3 protein. Among more than 250,000 distinct CDR3 sequences listed, about 90% were seen once. The specimen was CD4+ T cells from PBMCs. The receptors were gathered from a human donor with multiple sclerosis.

This chain connects TRBV12-3 or TRBV12-4 to TRBJ1-4, with a weak D call TRBD1 (6 bases). Trimming removed 5 bases at V and 4 bases at J, with 17 bases between. The CDR3 contains 16 residues. The CDR3 spells CASSPLGGLINEKLFF. CDR3 DNA sequence: TGTGCCAGCAGTCCTTTAGGGGGACTGATTAATGAAAAACTGTTTTTT.

V is TRBV6-2 or TRBV6-3 and J is TRBJ1-5; 9 nucleotides line up with TRBD1. CDR1 is MNHEY, CDR2 SVGEGT, per germline. This CDR3 comprises 17 residues. The J segment lost 2 bases and the V segment lost 4 bases, leaving 9 bases of the junction unmatched. CDR3 nucleotides: TGTGCCAGCAGTTCCGGGACAGGGAGTATTGGCAATCAGCCCCAGCATTTT. Protein sequence: CASSSGTGSIGNQPQHF.

The rearrangement joins TRBV7-8 to TRBJ1-2, with D possibly being TRBD1 (5 bases). Trimming removed 4 bases at V and 0 bases at J, with 12 bases between. Germline V gives CDR1 SGHVS, CDR2 FQNEAQ. This CDR3 spans 15 amino acids. This CDR3 is CASSSYRRPNYGYTF. DNA of the CDR3: TGTGCCAGCAGCTCCTACAGGAGGCCTAACTATGGCTACACCTTC.

The CDR3 nucleotides read TGCGCCAGCAGCCAAACGGGACAGTTCAATCAGCCCCAGCATTTT. Its protein product is CASSQTGQFNQPQHF. V and J are TRBV4-1 and TRBJ1-5; 7 bases align to TRBD1. The CDR3 spans 15 residues. The junction had 4 bases not matched to a gene; V was cut back by 2 bases and J by 3 bases. Germline assignment: CDR1 MGHRA and CDR2 YSYEKL.

The V call is TRBV6-5, the J call TRBJ1-5; 7 positions agree with TRBD1. The J segment lost 0 bases and the V segment lost 4 bases, leaving 9 bases of the junction unmatched. CDR3 size: 17 residues. The germline gives CDR1 MNHEY, CDR2 SVGAGI. The CDR3 coding sequence is TGTGCCAGCAGTTCCCTGGGACAGCCAAATAGCAATCAGCCCCAGCATTTT. It yields the protein CASSSLGQPNSNQPQHF.

This chain connects TRBV6-1 to TRBJ1-1; D not resolved. The CDR3 is 15 amino acids. Trimming stripped 3 bases from V and 2 bases from J, with 13 bases between. Germline V CDR1 and CDR2: MNHNS, SASEGT. CDR3 residues: CASSDMGGVNTEAFF. The CDR3 DNA reads as TGTGCCAGCAGTGATATGGGCGGGGTAAACACTGAAGCTTTCTTT.

This chain links TRBV12-3 or TRBV12-4 with TRBJ2-1, with D possibly matching TRBD1 (5 bases). The CDR3 loop spans 15 amino acids. V lost 8 bases, J lost 0 bases, and 14 bases lay in between. The CDR3 sequence: CASGDSGPSYNEQFF. The DNA for the CDR3 is TGTGCCAGCGGAGACAGTGGCCCCTCCTACAATGAGCAGTTCTTC.

This chain joins TRBV7-2 and TRBJ2-4, with D tentatively TRBD1 (5 bases). Germline V gene lookup returns CDR1 SGHTA and CDR2 FQGNSA. The length of the CDR3 is 15 residues. V dropped 1 base and J dropped 0 bases, with 7 bases sitting between them. CDR3 coding DNA: TGTGCCAGCAGCTTAGAAGGGGTAGCCAAAAACATTCAGTACTTC. Protein sequence: CASSLEGVAKNIQYF.

The genes are TRBV20-1 and TRBJ2-3, with D possibly matching TRBD1 (5 bases). CDR1 DFQATT and CDR2 SNEGSKA come from the germline V gene (reference sequence). There are 12 residues in the CDR3. The ends were cut back, 6 bases at V and 6 bases at J, with 13 bases in the middle. This chain's CDR3 is CSASRVRDTQYF. CDR3 sequence (DNA): TGCAGTGCCAGCAGGGTTAGGGATACGCAGTATTTT.

The chain has TRBV6-5 and TRBJ2-7, with D tentatively TRBD1 (5 bases). Germline CDR1 is MNHEY and CDR2 is SVGAGI. The CDR3 is 17 amino acids. V shed 4 bases and J shed 2 bases, with 21 bases lying between them. The CDR3 loop reads CASSWALGESRPYEQYF. In nucleotides, the CDR3 is TGTGCCAGCAGTTGGGCCTTAGGGGAATCTCGTCCCTACGAGCAGTACTTC.

This rearrangement joins TRBV2 to TRBJ1-2; tentatively, D is TRBD1 (5 bases). Germline lookup yields CDR1 SNHLY and CDR2 FYNNEI. The CDR3 is made up of 14 amino acids. Deletions cut 4 bases from V and 0 bases from J, with 9 bases between. CDR3 residues: CASSAQGTNYGYTF. DNA for the CDR3: TGTGCCAGCAGTGCCCAGGGAACTAACTATGGCTACACCTTC. Filled out from reference TRBV2 and TRBJ1-2, the complete variable domain reads EPEVTQTPSHQVTQMGQEVILRCVPISNHLYFYWYRQILGQKVEFLVSFYNNEISEKSEIFDDQFSVERPDGSNFTLKIRSTKLEDSAMYFCASSAQGTNYGYTFGSGTRLTVV.

This chain joins TRBV19 and TRBJ2-2; 10 bases match TRBD1. Germline V lookup: CDR1 LNHDA, CDR2 SQIVND (reference sequence). The CDR3 sequence is 15 residues long. V was clipped by 4 bases and J by 5 bases; unmatched bases: 4. This CDR3 is CASSRDRGSTGELFF. CDR3 coding DNA: TGTGCCAGTAGTAGGGACAGGGGAAGTACCGGGGAGCTGTTTTTT.

Concerning this clonotype: The junction shows a germline mismatch at one end, possibly a read error. The chain recombines TRBV19 with TRBJ2-7; 7 bases align to TRBD1. Germline CDR1 is LNHDA and CDR2 is SQIVND (reference sequence). This CDR3 is built from 14 residues. The CDR3 DNA reads TGTGCGAGTAGAAAGGGGACAGTCAGCGACGAGCAGTACTTC. Its translation: CASRKGTVSDEQYF.

The rearrangement joins TRBV19 to TRBJ2-4; D unclear. Trimming took 4 bases from V and 0 from J, leaving 7 bases between them. CDR3 length: 14 amino acids. Germline CDR1 LNHDA, CDR2 SQIVND (reference sequence). As DNA, the CDR3 is TGTGCCAGTAGTAGGGCTCGAGCCAAAAACATTCAGTACTTC. The encoded protein is CASSRARAKNIQYF.

V gene TRBV6-6 combines with J gene TRBJ2-5, with 8 bases lining up with TRBD2. The CDR3 totals 15 residues. Per the germline V gene, CDR1 is MNHNY and CDR2 is SVGAGI (reference sequence). V was clipped by 3 bases and J by 2 bases; unmatched bases: 5. In DNA, the CDR3 is TGTGCCAGCAGTTATGGGACTAGAGCTCAAGAGACCCAGTACTTC. This gives the protein CASSYGTRAQETQYF.

The chain couples TRBV12-3 or TRBV12-4 to TRBJ2-2, with a tentative D call TRBD2 (7 bases). The CDR3 contains 11 residues. V was clipped by 11 bases and J by 7 bases, with 11 bases between them. CDR3: CAGEGDGELFF. The CDR3 coding sequence is TGTGCCGGGGAGGGGGACGGGGAGCTGTTTTTT.

This rearrangement joins TRBV11-2 to TRBJ2-7; 9 positions match TRBD2. The germline V gene has CDR1 SGHAT and CDR2 FQNNGV. Germline trimming cut 5 bases from V and 2 bases from J; bases unmatched to any gene: 10. This CDR3 region has 16 residues. The CDR3 here is CASSLIAGASAYEQYF. For the CDR3, the DNA is TGTGCCAGCAGCCTAATAGCGGGGGCGTCCGCCTACGAGCAGTACTTC.